This TCR beta chain was identified during a study of low-dose radiotherapy and immunotherapy resistance in tumors. Study overall: For Cohort 1, fractions of 0.5 Gy were given every 2 weeks, reaching 6.5 Gy overall. Ipilimumab 1 mg/kg every six weeks, together with nivolumab 240 mg every two weeks, was given intravenously to patients. The authors gave intravenous cyclophosphamide 200 mg/m2 every two weeks, one day before radiation and immunotherapy.

This clonotype was detected many times. Both TCRalpha and TCRbeta chains were reverse transcribed with V-gene-specific primers. A constant-region primer paired with the V-primer adapter amplified TCRs over approximately 18 PCR cycles. TCRdb used MiXCR to reprocess the reads, holding one entry per CDR3 protein. This sample has tens of thousands of distinct CDR3 sequences, with about 25% found just once. Time point of the sample: before trial treatment. Low-dose radiotherapy and low-dose cyclophosphamide, together with aspirin, ipilimumab and nivolumab, were given to donors. The sequencing here drew on PBMCs, taken before treatment. The receptor was isolated from a male donor with prostate cancer.

DNA for the CDR3: TGTGCCAGCAGTGCTAGGGACAGCCGATTCTATGGCTACACCTTC. Protein sequence: CASSARDSRFYGYTF. The V gene is TRBV28, the J gene TRBJ1-2, with TRBD1 matching over 7 bases. The CDR3 extends over 15 amino acids. CDR1 is MDHEN, CDR2 SYDVKM, per germline. With V trimmed by 5 bases and J by 4 bases, 10 bases remained unmatched.